Sequencing of this T cell receptor beta chain was carried out in a study of cytomegalovirus exposure and HLA in healthy donors. V lost 2 bases to trimming and J lost 2 bases; unmatched junction nucleotides: 5. This CDR3 is 16 amino acids long. Per germline, CDR1 SEHNR and CDR2 FQNEAQ (reference sequence). Vbeta (60) and Jbeta (13) primers were used in the PCR. TCRdb's copy holds only in-frame clones and misses some; the assay was immunoSEQ multiplex PCR. The sample shows roughly 100,000 clones, 50% to 70% of them seen only once. V usage is TRBV7-9 and J usage is TRBJ2-2; 7 bases agree with TRBD1. This TCR was recovered from a human donor in good health. Sequencing was performed on PBMCs. The CDR3 spells CASSLIGTVNTGELFF. The CDR3 nucleotides read TGTGCCAGCAGCTTAATTGGGACAGTAAACACCGGGGAGCTGTTTTTT.